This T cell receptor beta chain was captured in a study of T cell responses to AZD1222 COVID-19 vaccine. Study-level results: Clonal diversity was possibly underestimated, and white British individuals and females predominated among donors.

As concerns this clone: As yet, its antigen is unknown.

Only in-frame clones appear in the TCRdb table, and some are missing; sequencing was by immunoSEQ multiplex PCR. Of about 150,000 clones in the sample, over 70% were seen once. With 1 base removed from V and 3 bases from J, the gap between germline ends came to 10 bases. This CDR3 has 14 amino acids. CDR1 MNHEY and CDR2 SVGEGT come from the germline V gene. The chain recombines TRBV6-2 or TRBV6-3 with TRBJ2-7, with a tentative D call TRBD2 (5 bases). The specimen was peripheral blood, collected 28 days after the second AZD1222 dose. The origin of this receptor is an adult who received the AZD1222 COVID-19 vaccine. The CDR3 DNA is TGTGCCAGCAGTTACTTGGGCAGCGGCTACGAGCAGTACTTC. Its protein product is CASSYLGSGYEQYF.